This TCR beta chain was retrieved from a study of T-cell memory formation after mild COVID-19. Notes on the study in general: For second-wave clones that peaked at day 37, SARS-CoV-2 specificity went unverified.

In its sample, this clonotype was seen a few times. Its specificity is not known. One entry per CDR3 protein results from TCRdb running MiXCR on the 5' RACE reads. The repertoire holds about 13,000 distinct CDR3 sequences, with roughly 17% as singletons. The CDR3 sequence is 18 residues long. Trimming at V came to 5 bases and at J to 2 bases, leaving 15 bases not matched to a gene. CDR1 is SEHNR and CDR2 is FQNEAQ in the germline V gene (reference sequence). The clonotype comes from a man aged 18-30 years who had mild COVID-19 (a few samples of this study predate the infection). Cell type and time point are not known. Source material: PBMCs or a T cell subset sorted from them (not recorded which). The chain couples TRBV7-9 to TRBJ1-5; 7 nucleotides align to TRBD1. CDR3 nucleotides: TGTGCCAGCAGCAGAACCGGGACAGTTAATAGGGGCAATCAGCCCCAGCATTTT. Protein sequence: CASSRTGTVNRGNQPQHF.